This T cell receptor (beta chain) was recorded in a study of T cells after yellow fever vaccination. Study results and limitations: The bulk population could contribute abundant contaminating clonotypes to FACS-sorted repertoires. Boosting was followed by the reappearance of most primary-vaccination clones (approximately 95% CD4, about 90% CD8). Peaking faster, on day 5 versus 15, the secondary response was nonetheless weaker.

The V gene end was trimmed by 1 base and the J gene end by 11 bases; junction bases not matched to a gene: 8. The CDR3 runs to 14 residues. Germline CDR1 and CDR2: SEHNR and FQNEAQ (reference sequence). For TCR, cDNA came from 5'RACE template switching, which added a universal primer site and UMIs. TCRdb reprocessed the 5' RACE reads via MiXCR and lists one record per CDR3 protein. The table shows 200,000 to 300,000 distinct CDR3 sequences, with 3.6% occurring only once. This clonotype occurred a few times. Its target is unknown. The specimen was PBMCs, collected 15 days after the yellow fever booster vaccination. This chain links TRBV7-9 with TRBJ1-1; 9 bases align to TRBD1. The receptor's source is a man younger than 30 who received the YFV17D yellow fever vaccine. CDR3 bases: TGTGCCAGCAGCTTAGGGGACAGGGCGCTGCGGGCTTTCTTT. Amino acid sequence: CASSLGDRALRAFF.